A single sample is the source of the 19 T cell receptor beta chains below, sequenced in a study of CD8 T cells in ankylosing spondylitis. One entry per CDR3 protein results from TCRdb running MiXCR on the 5' RACE reads. The sample gives 80,000 to 100,000 distinct CDR3 sequences, about 8.6% of which show up once; 9.9% is in the top ten. The sample consisted of blood, either unsorted or a sorted T cell fraction (not recorded which). The receptors derive from a male donor with ankylosing spondylitis or in good health (not recorded which).

This clonotype was seen at least ten times. The rearrangement uses TRBV20-1 and TRBJ2-1, with 10 bases lining up with TRBD2. J was trimmed by 7 bases and V by 1 base; bases with no gene match: 10. CDR1 is DFQATT and CDR2 is SNEGSKA in the germline V gene (reference sequence). The CDR3 loop spans 16 amino acids. In DNA, the CDR3 is TGCAGTGCTAGAGCTATGACTAGCGGGCAGAGAAATGAGCAGTTCTTC. It codes for CSARAMTSGQRNEQFF.

This clonotype was detected ten times or more. The chain links TRBV7-2 to TRBJ2-1; tentatively, D is TRBD2 (5 bases). Germline CDR1 SGHTA, CDR2 FQGNSA. The CDR3 totals 13 residues. Trimming pared 3 bases from V and 5 bases from J, leaving 8 bases between. The CDR3 DNA follows: TGTGCCAGCAGCTTCAGCGGCGACAATGAGCAGTTCTTC. Its protein is CASSFSGDNEQFF.

The V gene is TRBV6-2 or TRBV6-3, the J gene TRBJ2-7, with TRBD1 matching over 9 bases. Germline V gene data show CDR1 as MNHEY and CDR2 as SVGEGT. There are 15 residues in the CDR3. Trimming removed 8 bases from V and 6 bases from J; junction bases left unmatched: 14. The CDR3 coding sequence is TGTGCCAGCTCCCCGCGGGACAGGGACACGGCCGAGCAGTACTTC. Amino acids: CASSPRDRDTAEQYF.

This clonotype has ten or more counts. The chain couples TRBV18 to TRBJ2-1, with 12 nucleotides matching TRBD2. The J segment lost 7 bases and the V segment lost 3 bases, leaving 4 bases of the junction unmatched. Germline values: CDR1 KGHSH, CDR2 LQKENI. This CDR3 is built from 15 residues. Written as DNA, the CDR3 is TGTGCCAGCTCACCGTCGACTAGCGGGAGAAATGAGCAGTTCTTC. It translates to CASSPSTSGRNEQFF.

The CDR3 sequence is CASSLVLGEADQYF. The CDR3 DNA sequence: TGCGCCAGCAGCTTGGTTCTGGGGGAAGCGGACCAGTACTTC. The chain uses TRBV5-1 and TRBJ2-5, with D possibly being TRBD1 or TRBD2 (5 bases each). This CDR3 contains 14 residues. Trimming removed 0 bases from V and 10 bases from J, with 16 bases in between. In germline, CDR1 is SGHRS, CDR2 YFSETQ.

This clonotype came up many times. The chain couples TRBV4-2 to TRBJ1-1; TRBD1 matches 8 bases. The CDR3 runs 15 residues. The V gene end was trimmed by 1 base and the J gene end by 1 base; junction bases not matched to a gene: 2. The germline V gene encodes CDR1 LGHNA and CDR2 YNFKEQ. The CDR3 DNA is TGTGCCAGCAGCCAAGCCGGGACAGGGAACACTGAAGCTTTCTTT. As protein: CASSQAGTGNTEAFF.

This clonotype was counted many times. The chain couples TRBV5-1 to TRBJ1-3, with D hard to call. This CDR3 is 14 amino acids long. Trimming took 4 bases from V and 0 from J, leaving 8 bases between them. CDR1 SGHRS and CDR2 YFSETQ come from the germline V gene. The DNA for the CDR3 is TGCGCCAGCAGCCCAGACAACTCTGGAAACACCATATATTTT. It is translated as CASSPDNSGNTIYF.

The table lists this clonotype with many counts. The chain recombines TRBV5-1 with TRBJ1-2; D gene ambiguous. V was trimmed by 3 bases and J by 7 bases, leaving 10 bases between them. This CDR3 region has 12 residues. Per the germline V gene, CDR1 is SGHRS and CDR2 is YFSETQ. This CDR3 reads CASSSRPGGYTF. The CDR3 nucleotides are TGCGCCAGCAGCTCCCGACCGGGTGGCTACACCTTC.

This clonotype was picked up many times. The chain employs TRBV12-3 or TRBV12-4 and TRBJ2-1, with D possibly matching TRBD2 (6 bases). This CDR3 has 14 amino acids. V was cut by 4 bases and J by 6 bases, with 13 bases left in between. The CDR3 loop reads CASSWGGGINEQFF. The CDR3, as DNA: TGTGCCAGCAGTTGGGGTGGGGGGATCAATGAGCAGTTCTTC.

This sequence joins TRBV13 and TRBJ1-1; no reliable D call. V lost 5 bases and J 4 bases, leaving 14 bases between the germline ends. CDR3 length: 14 amino acids. CDR1 PRHDT and CDR2 FYEKMQ come from the germline V gene (reference sequence). The CDR3 bases are TGTGCCAGCAGCACCTTTCCCCTGGGCACTGAAGCTTTCTTT. This translates into CASSTFPLGTEAFF.

This clonotype was seen ten or more times. The rearrangement links TRBV20-1 to TRBJ1-4, with 7 bases that match TRBD1. The CDR3 is made up of 15 amino acids. V shed 5 bases, J shed 0 bases, and the junction held 6 bases outside the gene matches. The germline V gene has CDR1 DFQATT and CDR2 SNEGSKA (reference sequence). The CDR3 DNA is TGCAGTGCTTCAGGGGGGGCATCAACTAATGAAAAACTGTTTTTT. As protein: CSASGGASTNEKLFF.

This clonotype was counted at least ten times. V is TRBV20-1 and J is TRBJ2-4; the match to TRBD1 covers 11 bases. CDR1 and CDR2 from the germline V gene are DFQATT and SNEGSKA (reference sequence). The V segment lost 6 bases and the J segment 0 bases; nucleotides outside the gene matches: 7. The CDR3 is 16 residues long. The CDR3 sequence is CSARDRGVLAKNIQYF. The CDR3 bases are TGCAGTGCGAGGGACAGGGGGGTTCTAGCCAAAAACATTCAGTACTTC.

The sample holds many counts of this clonotype. The chain carries TRBV5-1 and TRBJ2-1, with TRBD2 matching 9 bases. Per the germline V gene, CDR1 is SGHRS and CDR2 is YFSETQ. This CDR3 is built from 15 residues. V shed 0 bases, J shed 8 bases, and the junction held 6 bases outside the gene matches. DNA of the CDR3: TGCGCCAGCAGCTTGGAACTAGCGGGCAACGATGAGCAGTTCTTC. Protein product: CASSLELAGNDEQFF. Full variable domain (outside the CDR3, taken from reference TRBV5-1 and TRBJ2-1): KAGVTQTPRYLIKTRGQQVTLSCSPISGHRSVSWYQQTPGQGLQFLFEYFSETQRNKGNFPGRFSGRQFSNSRSEMNVSTLELGDSALYLCASSLELAGNDEQFFGPGTRLTVL.

The V and J genes are TRBV5-4 and TRBJ1-3; maybe TRBD1 (5 bases). This CDR3 has 15 residues. Per germline, CDR1 SGHNT and CDR2 YYREEE (reference sequence). Trimming pared 5 bases from V and 4 bases from J, leaving 16 bases between. The DNA for the CDR3 is TGTGCCAGCAGTCCGCAGGGTGGATTGGGAAACACCATATATTTT. This sequence encodes CASSPQGGLGNTIYF.

This clonotype was detected many times. This chain joins TRBV20-1 and TRBJ1-1; tentatively, D is TRBD1 (5 bases). V was clipped by 7 bases and J by 6 bases, with 21 bases between them. This CDR3 is built from 14 residues. Germline V CDR1 and CDR2: DFQATT, SNEGSKA (reference sequence). CDR3 DNA: TGCAGTGGGAGCCCAGCAGAGGGGAAGGCTGAAGCTTTCTTT. Its translation is CSGSPAEGKAEAFF.

There are a few counts of this clonotype. V gene TRBV7-8 combines with J gene TRBJ2-7; 11 nucleotides match TRBD1. CDR1 is SGHVS, CDR2 FQNEAQ, per germline. With 5 bases clipped from V and 5 bases from J, the junction kept 5 bases outside the gene matches. The CDR3 has 14 residues. The CDR3 DNA is TGTGCCAGCAGCCCTGGACAGGGGGCGCACGAGCAGTACTTC. Its translation is CASSPGQGAHEQYF.

V gene TRBV7-3 combines with J gene TRBJ2-1; D may be TRBD2 (5 bases). The CDR3 totals 15 residues. Germline-derived CDR1 and CDR2 are SGHTA and FQGTGA. V shed 1 base and J shed 4 bases, with 11 bases lying between them. CDR3 region: CASSLRTSSYNEQFF. For the CDR3, the DNA is TGTGCCAGCAGCTTAAGAACTAGTTCTTACAATGAGCAGTTCTTC.

Only a few counts were recorded for this clonotype. A read error may be the cause here, since a much bigger clone is one base away. The chain is built from TRBV12-3 or TRBV12-4 and TRBJ2-7; 9 nucleotides line up with TRBD1. J lost 2 bases, V lost 5 bases, and 4 bases had no gene match. This CDR3 is 14 amino acids long. DNA of the CDR3: TGTGCCAGCAGTGCCGGGACAGGGACCTACGAGCAGTACTTC. As protein: CASSAGTGTYEQYF.

Many counts were recorded for this clonotype. The genes are TRBV12-3 or TRBV12-4 and TRBJ2-3; the D is unclear. V gave up 6 bases and J gave up 0 bases, with 10 bases separating them. This CDR3 spans 14 amino acids. The CDR3 spells CASSEYLSTDTQYF. The CDR3 DNA follows: TGTGCCAGCAGCGAGTACTTGAGCACAGATACGCAGTATTTT.